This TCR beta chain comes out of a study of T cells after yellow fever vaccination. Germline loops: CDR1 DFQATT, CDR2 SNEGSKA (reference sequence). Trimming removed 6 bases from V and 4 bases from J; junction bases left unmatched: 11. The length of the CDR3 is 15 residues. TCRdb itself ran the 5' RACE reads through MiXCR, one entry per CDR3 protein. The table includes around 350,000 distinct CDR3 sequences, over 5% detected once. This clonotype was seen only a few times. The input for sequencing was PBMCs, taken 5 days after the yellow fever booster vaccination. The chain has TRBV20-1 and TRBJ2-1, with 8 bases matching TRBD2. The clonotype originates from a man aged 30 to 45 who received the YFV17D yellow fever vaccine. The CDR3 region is CSAESLAVEYNEQFF. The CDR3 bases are TGCAGTGCCGAATCACTAGCGGTAGAATACAATGAGCAGTTCTTC.